This T cell receptor beta chain is from a study of PD-L1 blockade in urothelial cancer. About the research overall: A median blood sample held about 140,000 T cells and approximately 84,000 unique TCRs.

This clone was recorded a few times. Generated by immunoSEQ multiplex PCR, the TCRdb table keeps only in-frame clones and is missing some. The table lists about 55,000 clones, roughly 80% of them singletons. Time point given: pretreatment peripheral blood. Locally advanced or metastatic urothelial carcinoma was present in patients. Samples spanned pretreatment and treatment, with 1 to 8 time points per patient. This clonotype was obtained from a man aged 65 to 79 with urothelial cancer. The sample here was PBMCs, taken around atezolizumab (anti-PD-L1) treatment.

CDR3 loop: CATSRGWAPRQYF. In nucleotides, the CDR3 is TGTGCCACCAGCAGAGGCTGGGCACCTCGCCAGTACTTC. The chain couples TRBV15 to TRBJ2-5; D is undetermined. This CDR3 is 13 amino acids long. Trimming shortened V by 1 base and J by 10 bases, and 13 bases separated the two germline ends. CDR1 is LNHNV and CDR2 is YYDKDF in the germline V gene (reference sequence).